Each of the 15 T cell receptor beta chains below was sequenced from the same sample in a study of circulating CD8 cells and anti-PD-1 response in melanoma. Live CD3+CD8+TCRalphabeta+ cells were sorted into four subsets by PD-1 and/or TIGIT. TCR libraries were prepared from approximately 15 ng of total RNA with the QIAseq Immune Repertoire TCR panel. TCRdb passed the reads through MiXCR, listing each CDR3 protein once. The sample records under 700 distinct CDR3 sequences, about 8.1% being singletons. This specimen consisted of CD8+ T cells from PBMCs, obtained at baseline or after one month of anti-PD-1 therapy (not recorded which). The receptors originated from a human donor with melanoma.

This clonotype is categorized as large. The chain has TRBV5-6 and TRBJ2-2; D gene uncertain. Germline V CDR1 and CDR2: SGHDT, YYEEEE. V shed 2 bases and J shed 6 bases, with 2 bases lying between them. The CDR3 is 11 amino acids. The CDR3: CASSFAGELFF. The CDR3 DNA is TGTGCCAGCAGCTTCGCCGGGGAGCTGTTTTTT.

This clonotype ranks as large. The chain combines TRBV27 with TRBJ2-4; D unresolved. Between the trimmed V and J ends, which lost 3 bases and 10 bases, there was a span of 19 bases. From germline, CDR1 is MNHEY and CDR2 SMNVEV (reference sequence). The CDR3 covers 15 residues. The CDR3 here is CASSFSPGYLEIQYF. For the CDR3, the DNA is TGTGCCAGCAGTTTCTCCCCCGGGTATTTAGAAATTCAGTACTTC.

This clonotype is medium-sized. This sequence joins TRBV23-1 and TRBJ1-5; D remains unclear. TRBV23-1 is designated an ORF whose function remains uncertain. The CDR3 totals 12 residues. Trimming cost V 11 bases and J 3 bases, with 11 bases left between them. In DNA, the CDR3 is TGCGCCCGTCGGATATACAATCAGCCCCAGCATTTT. Its protein is CARRIYNQPQHF.

This clonotype ranks as large. The V and J genes are TRBV27 and TRBJ2-3, with 7 bases fitting TRBD1. Germline V gene lookup returns CDR1 MNHEY and CDR2 SMNVEV (reference sequence). After removal of 6 bases from V and 6 bases from J, the junction contained 9 bases not matched to a gene. This CDR3 is 14 amino acids long. The chain's CDR3 is CASRGFEGADTQYF. The CDR3 DNA reads TGTGCCAGCAGAGGCTTCGAGGGGGCGGATACGCAGTATTTT.

By share, this clonotype counts as large. This chain links TRBV29-1 with TRBJ1-2; D remains unclear. V shed 0 bases and J shed 2 bases, with 13 bases lying between them. CDR3 length: 15 amino acids. The V gene's germline CDR1 is SQVTM and CDR2 ANQGSEA. CDR3 sequence (DNA): TGCAGCGTTGAAGATCGCGAGGTTTACAACTATGGCTACACCTTC. It yields the protein CSVEDREVYNYGYTF.

Turning to this clonotype: One junction end disagrees with the germline gene, perhaps due to a read error. The genes are TRBV20-1 and TRBJ2-7, with TRBD2 matching over 11 bases. This CDR3 region has 17 residues. From germline, CDR1 is DFQATT and CDR2 SNEGSKA (reference sequence). The CDR3 DNA sequence: TGCAGTACTAGAGGTGGGGGACTAGCGGAAAGCTCCTACGAGCAGTACTTC. As protein: CSTRGGGLAESSYEQYF.

Sample share makes this clonotype medium-sized. The rearrangement uses TRBV15 and TRBJ2-5; D not certain. CDR1 and CDR2 from the germline V gene are LNHNV and YYDKDF (reference sequence). This CDR3 is 13 amino acids long. V was cut by 5 bases and J by 1 base, with 8 bases left in between. CDR3 bases: TGTGCCACCAGCCAAAGATCCCAAGAGACCCAGTACTTC. Translation: CATSQRSQETQYF. Supplemented by reference TRBV15 and TRBJ2-5, the full variable domain reads DAMVIQNPRYQVTQFGKPVTLSCSQTLNHNVMYWYQQKSSQAPKLLFHYYDKDFNNEADTPDNFQSRRPNTSFCFLDIRSPGLGDTAMYLCATSQRSQETQYFGPGTRLLVL.

This clonotype is medium-sized. The chain joins TRBV29-1 to TRBJ2-4; D is unresolved. This CDR3 comprises 14 residues. Germline CDR1 is SQVTM and CDR2 is ANQGSEA. Trimming left V 7 bases short and J 0 bases short, with 13 bases between. The CDR3 bases are TGCAGCGCCGTAGACACTTTAGCCAAAAACATTCAGTACTTC. This gives the protein CSAVDTLAKNIQYF.

By proportion, this clonotype is medium-sized. The rearrangement uses TRBV5-5 and TRBJ2-1; D remains ambiguous. The germline gives CDR1 SGHKS, CDR2 YYEKEE (reference sequence). CDR3 length: 13 amino acids. Deletions cut 5 bases from V and 4 bases from J, with 10 bases between. CDR3 coding DNA: TGTGCCAGCAGGAGGACCGCATACAATGAGCAGTTCTTC. It is translated as CASRRTAYNEQFF.

Within the sample, this clonotype is medium-sized. The rearrangement uses TRBV28 and TRBJ1-3; D uncertain. Looked up from germline, CDR1 is MDHEN and CDR2 is SYDVKM. V lost 6 bases and J 2 bases, leaving 8 bases between the germline ends. This CDR3 has 13 amino acids. CDR3 loop: CASSPTPGNTIYF. CDR3 in DNA: TGTGCCAGCAGCCCGACGCCTGGAAACACCATATATTTT.

By proportion, this clonotype is medium-sized. The gene calls are TRBV27 and TRBJ2-2; D uncertain. V lost 4 bases and J lost 2, with 5 bases in between. The CDR3 extends over 13 amino acids. CDR1 MNHEY and CDR2 SMNVEV come from the germline V gene (reference sequence). The CDR3 nucleotides read TGTGCCAGCAGTTCCCTTAACACCGGGGAGCTGTTTTTT. Protein sequence: CASSSLNTGELFF.

By proportion, this clonotype is large (0.1 to 1%). This chain links TRBV19 with TRBJ2-3, with D perhaps matching TRBD2 (7 bases). This CDR3 contains 14 residues. Per germline, CDR1 LNHDA and CDR2 SQIVND (reference sequence). Trimming removed 10 bases at V and 4 bases at J, with 18 bases between. The CDR3: CATAAGALSDTQYF. The CDR3 bases are TGTGCCACTGCGGCGGGGGCGCTTTCAGATACGCAGTATTTT.

This clonotype qualifies as medium-sized (0.01 to 0.1%). The gene calls are TRBV19 and TRBJ2-1; possible D gene TRBD2, 5 bases. The germline gives CDR1 LNHDA, CDR2 SQIVND (reference sequence). CDR3 length: 14 residues. With 3 bases removed from V and 6 bases from J, the gap between germline ends came to 12 bases. The CDR3 sequence: CASSIWAGGNEQFF. Written as DNA, the CDR3 is TGTGCCAGTAGTATCTGGGCAGGAGGCAATGAGCAGTTCTTC.

This clonotype is labeled medium-sized. The genes are TRBV19 and TRBJ1-1; D is undetermined. The CDR3 spans 15 residues. Trimming took 5 bases from V and 5 from J, leaving 18 bases between them. Germline V CDR1 and CDR2: LNHDA, SQIVND (reference sequence). The CDR3 region is CASSAYHGSWTEAFF. The CDR3, as DNA: TGTGCCAGTAGTGCCTACCACGGAAGTTGGACTGAAGCTTTCTTT. The variable domain in full, with the rest retrieved from reference TRBV19 and TRBJ1-1, is DGGITQSPKYLFRKEGQNVTLSCEQNLNHDAMYWYRQDPGQGLRLIYYSQIVNDFQKGDIAEGYSVSREKKESFPLTVTSAQKNPTAFYLCASSAYHGSWTEAFFGQGTRLTVV.

This clonotype is large (0.1 to 1%) within its sample. This chain links TRBV14 with TRBJ2-7; 9 bases map to TRBD1. The CDR3 contains 16 residues. CDR1 is SGHDN, CDR2 FVKESK, per germline. Unmatched junction bases numbered 8, after V lost 1 base and J lost 4 bases. The CDR3 loop reads CASSQVVGGTGYEQYF. The CDR3 bases are TGTGCCAGCAGCCAAGTCGTCGGGGGGACAGGGTACGAGCAGTACTTC.